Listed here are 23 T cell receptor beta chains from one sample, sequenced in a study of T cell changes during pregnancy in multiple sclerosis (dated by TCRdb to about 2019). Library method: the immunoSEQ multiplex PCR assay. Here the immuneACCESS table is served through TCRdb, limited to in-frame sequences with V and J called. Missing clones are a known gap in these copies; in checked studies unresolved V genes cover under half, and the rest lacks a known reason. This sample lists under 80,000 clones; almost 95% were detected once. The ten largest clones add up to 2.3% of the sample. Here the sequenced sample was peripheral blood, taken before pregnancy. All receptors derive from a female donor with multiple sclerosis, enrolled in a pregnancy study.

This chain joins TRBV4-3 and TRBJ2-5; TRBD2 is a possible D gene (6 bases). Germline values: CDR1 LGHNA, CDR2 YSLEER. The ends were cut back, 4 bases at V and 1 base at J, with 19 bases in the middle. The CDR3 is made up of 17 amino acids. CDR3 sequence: CASSPRLEGALQETQYF. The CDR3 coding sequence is TGCGCCAGCAGCCCCAGACTGGAGGGAGCCCTCCAAGAGACCCAGTACTTC.

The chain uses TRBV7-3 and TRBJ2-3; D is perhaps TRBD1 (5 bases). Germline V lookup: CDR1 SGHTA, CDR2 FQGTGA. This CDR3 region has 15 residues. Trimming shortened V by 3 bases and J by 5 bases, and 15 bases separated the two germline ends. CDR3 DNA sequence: TGTGCCAGCAGCTTCTCCAGCAGGGCGGAAGATACGCAGTATTTT. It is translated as CASSFSSRAEDTQYF.

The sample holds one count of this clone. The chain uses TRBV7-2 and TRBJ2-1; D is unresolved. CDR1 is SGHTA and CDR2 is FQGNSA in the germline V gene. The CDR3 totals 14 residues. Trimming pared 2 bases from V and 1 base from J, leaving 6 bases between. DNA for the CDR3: TGTGCCAGCAGCTTAACTATATCCTACAATGAGCAGTTCTTC. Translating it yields CASSLTISYNEQFF.

The CDR3 DNA sequence: TGTGCCAGCAGGAGGGATATTACAGATACGCAGTATTTT. It yields the protein CASRRDITDTQYF. The chain has TRBV2 and TRBJ2-3, with D tentatively TRBD2 (5 bases). Germline loops: CDR1 SNHLY, CDR2 FYNNEI. The CDR3 runs 13 residues. Trimming pared 6 bases from V and 3 bases from J, leaving 10 bases between. The entire variable domain, with the rest obtained from reference TRBV2 and TRBJ2-3, is as follows: EPEVTQTPSHQVTQMGQEVILRCVPISNHLYFYWYRQILGQKVEFLVSFYNNEISEKSEIFDDQFSVERPDGSNFTLKIRSTKLEDSAMYFCASRRDITDTQYFGPGTRLTVL.

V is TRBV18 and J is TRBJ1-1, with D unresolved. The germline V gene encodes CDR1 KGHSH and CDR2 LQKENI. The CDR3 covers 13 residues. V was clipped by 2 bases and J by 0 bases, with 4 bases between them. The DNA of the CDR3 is TGTGCCAGCTCACCAACTATGAACACTGAAGCTTTCTTT. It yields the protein CASSPTMNTEAFF.

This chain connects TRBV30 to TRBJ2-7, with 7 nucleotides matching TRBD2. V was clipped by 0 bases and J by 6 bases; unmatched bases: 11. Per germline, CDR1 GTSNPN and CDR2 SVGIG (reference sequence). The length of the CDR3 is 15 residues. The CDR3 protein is CAWSVRSGRASEQYF. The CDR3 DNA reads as TGTGCCTGGAGTGTACGGAGTGGGAGGGCCTCCGAGCAGTACTTC. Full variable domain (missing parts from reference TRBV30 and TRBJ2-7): SQTIHQWPATLVQPVGSPLSLECTVEGTSNPNLYWYRQAAGRGLQLLFYSVGIGQISSEVPQNLSASRPQDRQFILSSKKLLLSDSGFYLCAWSVRSGRASEQYFGPGTRLTVT.

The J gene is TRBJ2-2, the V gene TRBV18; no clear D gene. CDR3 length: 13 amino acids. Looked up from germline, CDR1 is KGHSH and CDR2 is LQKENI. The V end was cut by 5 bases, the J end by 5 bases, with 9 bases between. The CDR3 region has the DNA TGTGCCAGCTCAACTAAGGAAACCGGGGAGCTGTTTTTT. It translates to CASSTKETGELFF.

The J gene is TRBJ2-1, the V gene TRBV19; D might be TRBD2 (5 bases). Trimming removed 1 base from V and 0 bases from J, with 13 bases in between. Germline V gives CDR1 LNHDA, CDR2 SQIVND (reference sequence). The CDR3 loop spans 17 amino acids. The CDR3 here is CASSIGGLFSSYNEQFF. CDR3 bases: TGTGCCAGTAGTATAGGTGGACTTTTTAGCTCCTACAATGAGCAGTTCTTC.

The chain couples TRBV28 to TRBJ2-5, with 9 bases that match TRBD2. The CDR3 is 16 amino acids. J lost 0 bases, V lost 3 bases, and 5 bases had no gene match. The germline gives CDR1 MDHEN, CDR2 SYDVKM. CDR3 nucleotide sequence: TGTGCCAGCAGTTTCCGCGGGAGGGGGTACCAAGAGACCCAGTACTTC. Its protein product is CASSFRGRGYQETQYF.

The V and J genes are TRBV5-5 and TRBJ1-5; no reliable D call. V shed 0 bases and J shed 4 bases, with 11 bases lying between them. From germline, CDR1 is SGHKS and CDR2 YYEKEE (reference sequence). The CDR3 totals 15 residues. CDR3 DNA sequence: TGTGCCAGCAGCTTGGAATACAGCCGTAATCAGCCCCAGCATTTT. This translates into CASSLEYSRNQPQHF. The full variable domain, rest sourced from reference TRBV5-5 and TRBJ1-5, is DAGVTQSPTHLIKTRGQQVTLRCSPISGHKSVSWYQQVLGQGPQFIFQYYEKEERGRGNFPDRFSARQFPNYSSELNVNALLLGDSALYLCASSLEYSRNQPQHFGDGTRLSIL.

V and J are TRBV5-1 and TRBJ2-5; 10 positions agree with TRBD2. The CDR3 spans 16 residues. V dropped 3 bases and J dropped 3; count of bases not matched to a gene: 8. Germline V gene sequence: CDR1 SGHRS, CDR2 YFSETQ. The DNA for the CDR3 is TGCGCCAGCAGCTACTCCGGGACTAGCGATAAAGAGACCCAGTACTTC. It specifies CASSYSGTSDKETQYF. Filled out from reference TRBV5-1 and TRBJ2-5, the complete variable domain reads KAGVTQTPRYLIKTRGQQVTLSCSPISGHRSVSWYQQTPGQGLQFLFEYFSETQRNKGNFPGRFSGRQFSNSRSEMNVSTLELGDSALYLCASSYSGTSDKETQYFGPGTRLLVL.

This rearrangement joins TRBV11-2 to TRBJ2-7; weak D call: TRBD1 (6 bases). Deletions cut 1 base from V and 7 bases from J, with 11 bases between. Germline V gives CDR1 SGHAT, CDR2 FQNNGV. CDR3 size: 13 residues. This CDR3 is CASSLAGVEEQYF. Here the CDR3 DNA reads TGTGCCAGCAGCTTAGCAGGGGTGGAGGAGCAGTACTTC.

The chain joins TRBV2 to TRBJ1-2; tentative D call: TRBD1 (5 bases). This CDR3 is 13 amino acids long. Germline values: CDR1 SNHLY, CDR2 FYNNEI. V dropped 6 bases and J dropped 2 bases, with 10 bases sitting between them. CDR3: CASRKDTNYGYTF. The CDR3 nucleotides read TGTGCCAGCAGGAAGGACACGAACTATGGCTACACCTTC.

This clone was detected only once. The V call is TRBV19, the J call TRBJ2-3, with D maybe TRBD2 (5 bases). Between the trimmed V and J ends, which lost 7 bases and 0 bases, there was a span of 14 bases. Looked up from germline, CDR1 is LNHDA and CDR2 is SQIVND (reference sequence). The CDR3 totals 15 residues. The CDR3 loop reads CASTGIQDSTDTQYF. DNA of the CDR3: TGTGCCAGTACCGGGATCCAAGACAGCACAGATACGCAGTATTTT.

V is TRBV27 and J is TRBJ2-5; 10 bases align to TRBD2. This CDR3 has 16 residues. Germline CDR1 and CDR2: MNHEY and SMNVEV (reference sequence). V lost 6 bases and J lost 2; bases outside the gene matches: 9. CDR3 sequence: CASSPLAGAGQETQYF. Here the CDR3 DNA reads TGTGCCAGCAGCCCTCTAGCGGGAGCAGGTCAAGAGACCCAGTACTTC.

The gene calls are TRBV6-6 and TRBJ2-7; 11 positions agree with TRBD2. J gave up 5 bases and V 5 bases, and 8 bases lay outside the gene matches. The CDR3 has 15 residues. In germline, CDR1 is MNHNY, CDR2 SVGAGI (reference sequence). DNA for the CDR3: TGTGCCAGCAGTATTTCTAGCGGGAGGAACAACGAGCAGTACTTC. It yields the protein CASSISSGRNNEQYF.

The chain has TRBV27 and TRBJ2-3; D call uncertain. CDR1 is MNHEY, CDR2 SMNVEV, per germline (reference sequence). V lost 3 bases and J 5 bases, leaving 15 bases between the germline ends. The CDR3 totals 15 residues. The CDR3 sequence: CASSLRDSSGDTQYF. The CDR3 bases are TGTGCCAGCAGTTTGAGAGACTCCTCTGGAGATACGCAGTATTTT.

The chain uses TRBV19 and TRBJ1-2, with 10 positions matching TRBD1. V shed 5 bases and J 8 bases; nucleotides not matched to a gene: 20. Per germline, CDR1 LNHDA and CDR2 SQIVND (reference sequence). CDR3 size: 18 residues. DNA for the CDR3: TGTGCCAGTAGTCCCGATCAACGAATGGCGGGACAGGGGTTGGGCTACACCTTC. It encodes CASSPDQRMAGQGLGYTF.

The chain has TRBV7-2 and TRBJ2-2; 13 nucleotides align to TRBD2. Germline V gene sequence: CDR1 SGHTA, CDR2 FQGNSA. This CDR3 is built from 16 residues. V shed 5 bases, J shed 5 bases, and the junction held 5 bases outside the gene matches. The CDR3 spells CASSGTSGRGTGELFF. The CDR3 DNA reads TGTGCCAGCAGCGGAACTAGCGGGAGGGGAACCGGGGAGCTGTTTTTT.

The CDR3 DNA follows: TGTGCCAGCAGTCATCGGACTGGGGCCTACGAGCAGTACTTC. Translated, it gives CASSHRTGAYEQYF. The J gene is TRBJ2-7, the V gene TRBV5-6, with a possible D match to TRBD2 (5 bases). The CDR3 is 14 amino acids. The germline V gene encodes CDR1 SGHDT and CDR2 YYEEEE. V dropped 5 bases and J dropped 2 bases, with 14 bases sitting between them.

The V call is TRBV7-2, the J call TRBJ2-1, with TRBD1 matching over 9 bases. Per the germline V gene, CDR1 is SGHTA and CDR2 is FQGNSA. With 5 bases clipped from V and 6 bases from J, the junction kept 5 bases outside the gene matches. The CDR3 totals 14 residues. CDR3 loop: CASSKGQGFNEQFF. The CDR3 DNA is TGTGCCAGCAGCAAGGGACAGGGTTTCAATGAGCAGTTCTTC.

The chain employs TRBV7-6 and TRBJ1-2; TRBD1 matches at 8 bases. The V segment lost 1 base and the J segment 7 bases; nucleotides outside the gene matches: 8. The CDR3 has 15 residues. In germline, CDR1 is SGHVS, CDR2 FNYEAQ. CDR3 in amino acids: CASSLGAGGAFGYTF. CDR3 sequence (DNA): TGTGCCAGCAGCTTAGGGGCAGGGGGCGCCTTTGGCTACACCTTC.

CDR3: CASIPAYQETQYF. The DNA of the CDR3 is TGTGCCAGCATCCCAGCGTACCAAGAGACCCAGTACTTC. The V gene is TRBV7-2, the J gene TRBJ2-5; D is ambiguous. The CDR3 length is 13 residues. The ends were cut back, 7 bases at V and 0 bases at J, with 9 bases in the middle. Germline V lookup: CDR1 SGHTA, CDR2 FQGNSA.